A selection of T cell receptor beta chains follows, all from one sample in a study of CD8+CD57+ T cells in acquired aplastic anemia. TCRdb passed the reads through MiXCR, listing each CDR3 protein once. This repertoire shows hundreds of thousands of distinct CDR3 sequences, over 25% found once; its top ten account for roughly 0.89%. Sequenced material: sorted CD4+, CD8+, or CD8+CD57+ T cells (not recorded which) from PBMCs. The receptors stem from a human donor with aplastic anemia. The CDR3 runs from the conserved cysteine through the conserved F or W. D genes are given only for firm matches. The listing skips clone size in some rows; elsewhere it reads once, few, many or a size class.

>15|TRBJ2-1|-|TRBV7-8|-
TGTGCCAGCAGCTTAGGGACAGACTCCTACAATGAGCAGTTCTTC
CASSLGTDSYNEQFF
>14|TRBJ2-7|-|TRBV29-1|TRBD1
TGCAGCGTCGAGACAGGGTCTCGACTCTACGAGCAGTACTTC
CSVETGSRLYEQYF
>16|TRBJ2-1|-|TRBV5-1|-
TGCGCCAGCAGCTTGATAGTGGGAGGCTCCTACAGTGAGCAGTTCTTC
CASSLIVGGSYSEQFF
>16|TRBJ2-2|-|TRBV3-1|-
TGTGCCAGCAGCCATTGGGGGGCCGAAGGACGTTCGGAGCTGTTTTTT
CASSHWGAEGRSELFF
>13|TRBJ2-7|many|TRBV25-1|-
TGTGCCAGCAGTGGGACAAGCCGCTACGAGCAGTACTTC
CASSGTSRYEQYF
>14|TRBJ1-1|once|TRBV19|-
TGTGCCAGTAAGAGGGAGACAACGAACACTGAAGCTTTCTTT
CASKRETTNTEAFF
>14|TRBJ1-5|-|TRBV2|-
TGTGCCAGCAGCGGCAGGGTCCCCAATCAGCCCCAGCATTTT
CASSGRVPNQPQHF
>13|TRBJ2-3|many|TRBV6-4|-
TGTGCCAGCAGTGTCAGAACCACAGATACGCAGTATTTT
CASSVRTTDTQYF
>14|TRBJ1-6|-|TRBV24-1|TRBD1
TGTGCCATCATTTCCGGGACAGATAATTCACCCCTCCACTTT
CAIISGTDNSPLHF
>16|TRBJ1-1|few|TRBV5-1|TRBD1
TGCGCCAGCAGTACCGGGACAGTGGGGTCCTACACTGAAGCTTTCTTT
CASSTGTVGSYTEAFF
>17|TRBJ2-1|many|TRBV24-1|-
TGTGCCACCAGTGATCCCTCCACTAGTCCGGCAAACAATGAGCAGTTCTTC
CATSDPSTSPANNEQFF
>14|TRBJ1-5|-|TRBV10-1|-
TGCGCCAGCAGCGCCCGGGACATCAGTCAGCCCCAGCATTTT
CASSARDISQPQHF
>15|TRBJ1-4|-|TRBV2|-
TGTGCCAGCAGTGACCCCGGTTTTGCCGGTGAAAAACTGTTTTTT
CASSDPGFAGEKLFF
>13|TRBJ1-4|many|TRBV25-1|-
TGTGCCAGCAGTCTCAGGGGTTACGAAAAACTGTTTTTT
CASSLRGYEKLFF
>13|TRBJ1-1|-|TRBV20-1|-
TGCAGTGCTGCCGGGACACTGAACACTGAAGCTTCCTTT
CSAAGTLNTEASF
>15|TRBJ2-1|-|TRBV2|TRBD2
TGTGCCAGCAGTGACAGGACTAGCGGTTTCGATGAGCAGTTCTTC
CASSDRTSGFDEQFF
>16|TRBJ1-4|few|TRBV5-1|-
TGCGCCAGCAGCAAGGGACCGCAACCGGCTAATGAAAAACTGTTTTTT
CASSKGPQPANEKLFF
>15|TRBJ2-3|-|TRBV5-4|TRBD2
TGTGCCAGCAGCTTGGGAAGAGCGGGGGGGCCTACGCAGTATTTT
CASSLGRAGGPTQYF
>13|TRBJ2-7|-|TRBV24-1|-
TGTGCCTGGAGTTGGAAAGGGGCAGACGAGCAGTACTTC
CAWSWKGADEQYF
>14|TRBJ2-3|few|TRBV2|TRBD1
TGTGCCAGCAGCTGGGGACAGGGGTCAGATACGCAGTATTTT
CASSWGQGSDTQYF
>16|TRBJ2-5|-|TRBV13|TRBD1
TGTGCCAGCAGCCTGGGGGGACAGGGAAACATTAAGACCCAGTACTTC
CASSLGGQGNIKTQYF
>13|TRBJ1-1|many|TRBV9|-
TGTGCCAGCAGCGCCAGGGTGAACACTGAAGCTTTCTTT
CASSARVNTEAFF
>16|TRBJ1-4|-|TRBV6-5|TRBD1
TGTGCCAGCAGTTACTCGGGACAGATTGGCGGTGAAAAACTGTTTTTT
CASSYSGQIGGEKLFF
>16|TRBJ2-2|-|TRBV11-2|-
TGTGCCGGCAGCCCTAAGGGCGCTTCAAACACCGGGGAGCTGTTTTTT
CAGSPKGASNTGELFF
>14|TRBJ1-1|-|TRBV29-1|-
TGCAGCGTCGCCTCTTTCGGGGGGCAAACTGAAGCTTTCTTT
CSVASFGGQTEAFF
>15|TRBJ2-5|few|TRBV19|-
TGTGCCAGTAGTATCTATGGCAGGAAGCAAGAGACCCAGTACTTC
CASSIYGRKQETQYF
>16|TRBJ2-7|-|TRBV5-1|-
TGCGCCAGCAGCTTGTCAGACAGTTCTTTCTCCTACGAGCAGTACTTC
CASSLSDSSFSYEQYF
>14|TRBJ2-1|many|TRBV29-1|-
TGCAGCGTATCCCCGAGTGGGGTATGGTATGAGCAGTTCTTC
CSVSPSGVWYEQFF
>16|TRBJ2-3|-|TRBV20-1|TRBD2
TGCAGTGCCCTAGCGGGAGTACAGTTTAACACAGATACGCAGTATTTT
CSALAGVQFNTDTQYF
>13|TRBJ1-1|few|TRBV15|-
TGTGCCACCAGCCGGACATATAACACTGAAGCTTTCTTT
CATSRTYNTEAFF
>14|TRBJ1-1|-|TRBV10-3|-
TGTGCCATTAGAGGGGTGGCGGCGAACACTGAAGCTTTCTTT
CAIRGVAANTEAFF
>13|TRBJ2-7|many|TRBV12-3/TRBV12-4|TRBD2
TGTGCCAGCAGCCCTAGCGGAACCTACGAGCAGTACTTC
CASSPSGTYEQYF
>14|TRBJ2-7|many|TRBV12-3/TRBV12-4|TRBD1
TGTGCCAGCAGCCCCGGACAGGGTAAGGTCGAGCAGTACTTC
CASSPGQGKVEQYF
>14|TRBJ1-3|-|TRBV10-3|-
TGTGCCAGCAGGACCGGAGGTTCTGGAAGCACCATATATTTT
CASRTGGSGSTIYF
>15|TRBJ1-5|many|TRBV2|TRBD1
TGTGCCAGCAGGCCTGGGACAGGGGGCAATCAGCCCCAGCATTTT
CASRPGTGGNQPQHF
>13|TRBJ1-2|many|TRBV20-1|TRBD1
TGCAGTGCTAGTACAGGGGGCCACTATGGCTACACCTTC
CSASTGGHYGYTF
>17|TRBJ1-1|many|TRBV20-1|TRBD1
TGCAGTGCTAGAGGAACGGGGATAGGACAGGGGGTTGCTGAAGCTTTCTTT
CSARGTGIGQGVAEAFF
>12|TRBJ1-1|few|TRBV5-4|-
TGTGCCAGCAGTTATGACAGTACTGAAGCTTTCTTT
CASSYDSTEAFF
>13|TRBJ2-5|-|TRBV19|-
TGTGCCAGTAGTGCTCAGGAAGGGCAGACCCAGTACTTC
CASSAQEGQTQYF
>16|TRBJ1-5|many|TRBV7-2|TRBD1
TGTGCCAGCAGCTTACTCCAGACAGGGAACAATCAGCCCCAGCATTTT
CASSLLQTGNNQPQHF
>14|TRBJ1-2|many|TRBV7-3|TRBD1
TGTGCCAGCAGCCCGGGGACAGGGGGCTTTGGCTACACCTTC
CASSPGTGGFGYTF
>14|TRBJ2-7|many|TRBV7-6|-
TGTGCCAGCAGCCATAACCGGGGGGCTGGCGAGCAGTACTTC
CASSHNRGAGEQYF
>13|TRBJ2-7|-|TRBV2|TRBD2
TGTGCCACCCGACTAGCGGGAGGGGCCGAGCAGTACTTC
CATRLAGGAEQYF